This TCR beta chain was sequenced during a study of blood T cells in healthy people across ages. Investigators took approximately 9.4 milliliters of peripheral blood from every donor. The study isolated at least 6.5 million PBMCs from each sample. A second PCR, run for about 7 to 11 cycles, used a sample-barcoded 5' primer plus a J-beta primer mix. TCRdb called the 5' RACE reads again in MiXCR, with one record for every CDR3 protein. The data show approximately 1,700,000 distinct CDR3 sequences, about 39% seen once. This clonotype was seen a few times. The CDR3 runs 13 residues. The germline V and J ends were trimmed by 0 bases and 8 bases, with 11 bases remaining between them. Germline V gives CDR1 SQVTM, CDR2 ANQGSEA.

The sequence was collected from a human donor in good health. The chain combines TRBV29-1 with TRBJ1-3; D uncertain. Sequencing used blood. The chain's CDR3 is CSVEDVQIDTIYF. Written as DNA, the CDR3 is TGCAGCGTTGAAGACGTACAGATAGACACCATATATTTT.